These T cell receptor beta chains were read from a single sample in a study of T cell responses to AZD1222 COVID-19 vaccine. The data were produced by immunoSEQ multiplex PCR, yet TCRdb's version contains in-frame clones alone and is incomplete. The profile covers 90,000 to 110,000 clones, with around 90% appearing a single time and around 4.8% taken by the ten largest. The material was peripheral blood, obtained on day 0 of AZD1222 vaccination. These receptors originate from an adult in good health. Each CDR3 is given with its conserved first and last residue. D genes are given only for firm matches. For some rows the clone size is stated as once, few or many, or as a class when expanded; others skip it.

CDR3 DNA: TGTGCCAGCAGTGGGGCTAGCGGGGGAAACTACGAGCAGTACTTC
CDR3 protein: CASSGASGGNYEQYF
V gene: TRBV9
D gene: TRBD2
J gene: TRBJ2-7
clone size: NA

CDR3 DNA: TGTGCCAGCAGCTTAGGAGCAGGGTGGAACACTGAAGCTTTCTTT
CDR3 protein: CASSLGAGWNTEAFF
V gene: TRBV11-2
D gene: NA
J gene: TRBJ1-1
clone size: NA

CDR3 DNA: TGTGCCTGGAGTGCGCTCGAGCGAAACACCATATATTTT
CDR3 protein: CAWSALERNTIYF
V gene: TRBV30
D gene: NA
J gene: TRBJ1-3
clone size: few

CDR3 DNA: TGTGCCAGCAGCTTAGACACGACAGGGACCTATGGCTACACCTTC
CDR3 protein: CASSLDTTGTYGYTF
V gene: TRBV7-2
D gene: TRBD1
J gene: TRBJ1-2
clone size: NA

CDR3 DNA: TGTGCCTGGGCCGATAGGTACAATCAGCCCCAGCATTTT
CDR3 protein: CAWADRYNQPQHF
V gene: TRBV30
D gene: NA
J gene: TRBJ1-5
clone size: NA

CDR3 DNA: TGTGCCAGCAGCCCCGGGACTAGCGGGGGAAGGACAGATACGCAGTATTTT
CDR3 protein: CASSPGTSGGRTDTQYF
V gene: TRBV7-2
D gene: TRBD2
J gene: TRBJ2-3
clone size: NA

CDR3 DNA: TGTGCCAGCAGATTTGTGTCGGTCGGGGGCTACACCTTC
CDR3 protein: CASRFVSVGGYTF
V gene: TRBV12-3/TRBV12-4
D gene: NA
J gene: TRBJ1-2
clone size: NA

CDR3 DNA: TGTGCCAGCAGTTTGTTTTCCTCCACCTACGAGCAGTACTTC
CDR3 protein: CASSLFSSTYEQYF
V gene: TRBV2
D gene: NA
J gene: TRBJ2-7
clone size: NA

CDR3 DNA: TGTGCCACCCAAGCCGGGGGAGGCGGAAACACCATATATTTT
CDR3 protein: CATQAGGGGNTIYF
V gene: TRBV18
D gene: NA
J gene: TRBJ1-3
clone size: once

CDR3 DNA: TGTGCCAGCAGCTTATCACAGCCTTACAGGGGAGGTGCTAACTATGGCTACACCTTC
CDR3 protein: CASSLSQPYRGGANYGYTF
V gene: TRBV7-9
D gene: TRBD1
J gene: TRBJ1-2
clone size: NA

CDR3 DNA: TGTGCCTGGGGGACAGTGGGAACTGAAGCTTTCTTT
CDR3 protein: CAWGTVGTEAFF
V gene: TRBV30
D gene: TRBD1
J gene: TRBJ1-1
clone size: NA

CDR3 DNA: TGCAGCGTTATCCAGGGGGACATTCAGTACTTC
CDR3 protein: CSVIQGDIQYF
V gene: TRBV29-1
D gene: TRBD1
J gene: TRBJ2-4
clone size: NA

CDR3 DNA: TGTGCCAGCAGCGGGGGACAGCTGTACACAGATACGCAGTATTTT
CDR3 protein: CASSGGQLYTDTQYF
V gene: TRBV5-4
D gene: TRBD1
J gene: TRBJ2-3
clone size: NA

CDR3 DNA: TGTGCCAGCAGCCTAAATGTAGACGGGTGGGATACGCAGTATTTT
CDR3 protein: CASSLNVDGWDTQYF
V gene: TRBV2
D gene: NA
J gene: TRBJ2-3
clone size: NA

CDR3 DNA: TGCGCCAGCAGCTTGGGTCGGGATCAGCCCCAGCATTTT
CDR3 protein: CASSLGRDQPQHF
V gene: TRBV5-1
D gene: NA
J gene: TRBJ1-5
clone size: NA

CDR3 DNA: TGTGCCAGCAGTTTAGCCTATGAGCAGTTCTTC
CDR3 protein: CASSLAYEQFF
V gene: TRBV28
D gene: NA
J gene: TRBJ2-1
clone size: NA

CDR3 DNA: TGTGCCAGCAGCCAAGATCAGCTATCAAAAGATACGCAGTATTTT
CDR3 protein: CASSQDQLSKDTQYF
V gene: TRBV3-1/TRBV3-2
D gene: NA
J gene: TRBJ2-3
clone size: NA

CDR3 DNA: TGTGCCAGCAGTTCCCCCTCCCTTAATGAAAAACTGTTTTTT
CDR3 protein: CASSSPSLNEKLFF
V gene: TRBV28
D gene: NA
J gene: TRBJ1-4
clone size: NA

CDR3 DNA: TGTGCCAGCAGCCGACTTGACAGGGGCGAGGAGACCCAGTACTTC
CDR3 protein: CASSRLDRGEETQYF
V gene: TRBV11-2
D gene: TRBD1
J gene: TRBJ2-5
clone size: NA

CDR3 DNA: TGTGCCTGGAGTGTAATCGCTAACTATGGCTACACCTTC
CDR3 protein: CAWSVIANYGYTF
V gene: TRBV30
D gene: NA
J gene: TRBJ1-2
clone size: NA

CDR3 DNA: TGTGCCAGTAAAGAAGGGGGCGGTGCTGAAGCTTTCTTT
CDR3 protein: CASKEGGGAEAFF
V gene: TRBV19
D gene: TRBD1
J gene: TRBJ1-1
clone size: NA

CDR3 DNA: TGTGCCAGCAGCCGAATCCGGGACAATGACAATGAGCAGTTCTTC
CDR3 protein: CASSRIRDNDNEQFF
V gene: TRBV27
D gene: NA
J gene: TRBJ2-1
clone size: NA

CDR3 DNA: TGTGCCAGCAGTTTACTCCGGACAGGGAGCCCCACCTTC
CDR3 protein: CASSLLRTGSPTF
V gene: TRBV12-3/TRBV12-4
D gene: TRBD1
J gene: TRBJ1-2
clone size: NA

CDR3 DNA: TGTGCCAGCAGCGGGGGGTTAGGCTACGAGCAGTACTTC
CDR3 protein: CASSGGLGYEQYF
V gene: TRBV5-4
D gene: NA
J gene: TRBJ2-7
clone size: NA

CDR3 DNA: TGTGCCAGCAGTTTTGCAGGGGGGTCGTATGGCTACACCTTC
CDR3 protein: CASSFAGGSYGYTF
V gene: TRBV27
D gene: TRBD1
J gene: TRBJ1-2
clone size: NA

CDR3 DNA: TGTGCCAGCAGGGAGGGGGCCGGAAACACCATATATTTT
CDR3 protein: CASREGAGNTIYF
V gene: TRBV2
D gene: TRBD1
J gene: TRBJ1-3
clone size: NA

CDR3 DNA: TGCGCCAGCAGCTTGCTTTCGGTACCGGGGTCCTACGAGCAGTACTTC
CDR3 protein: CASSLLSVPGSYEQYF
V gene: TRBV5-1
D gene: NA
J gene: TRBJ2-7
clone size: NA

CDR3 DNA: TGCGCCAGCAGCAGGCACACGGTGTCCAAAAACATTCAGTACTTC
CDR3 protein: CASSRHTVSKNIQYF
V gene: TRBV4-3
D gene: NA
J gene: TRBJ2-4
clone size: NA

CDR3 DNA: TGCGCCAGCAGCTTGGATGTCGGGGGCTCCTACGAGCAGTACTTC
CDR3 protein: CASSLDVGGSYEQYF
V gene: TRBV5-1
D gene: NA
J gene: TRBJ2-7
clone size: few

CDR3 DNA: TGTGCCAGCAGCCTGACAGGGAATAGCAATCAGCCCCAGCATTTT
CDR3 protein: CASSLTGNSNQPQHF
V gene: TRBV7-2
D gene: TRBD1
J gene: TRBJ1-5
clone size: NA

CDR3 DNA: TGTGCCAGTAGTATGAGGGGGCCGGGCAGCAATCAGCCCCAGCATTTT
CDR3 protein: CASSMRGPGSNQPQHF
V gene: TRBV19
D gene: TRBD1
J gene: TRBJ1-5
clone size: NA

CDR3 DNA: TGTGCCAGCAGCGTAGTGGCGCGGACAGGGGGCCATGGGGGCAATCAGCCCCAGCATTTT
CDR3 protein: CASSVVARTGGHGGNQPQHF
V gene: TRBV9
D gene: TRBD1
J gene: TRBJ1-5
clone size: NA

CDR3 DNA: TGTGCCAGCAGCCTAAGCGGGAACTACGAGCAGTACTTC
CDR3 protein: CASSLSGNYEQYF
V gene: TRBV9
D gene: TRBD2
J gene: TRBJ2-7
clone size: NA

CDR3 DNA: TGTGCCAGCAGTGAATGGGCCACACTAGCTTCAGATACGCAGTATTTT
CDR3 protein: CASSEWATLASDTQYF
V gene: TRBV6-1
D gene: NA
J gene: TRBJ2-3
clone size: NA

CDR3 DNA: TGTGCCAGCAGTGGGTACTCTGACAGGGGGCGCAGAATCGATGAGCAGTTCTTC
CDR3 protein: CASSGYSDRGRRIDEQFF
V gene: TRBV6-1
D gene: TRBD1
J gene: TRBJ2-1
clone size: NA

CDR3 DNA: TGTGCCAGCAGCAGGGAGGGTAGGGAGACCCAGTACTTC
CDR3 protein: CASSREGRETQYF
V gene: TRBV7-3
D gene: TRBD2
J gene: TRBJ2-5
clone size: NA

CDR3 DNA: TGTGCCAGTAGTATAGGGGCGTCGGCGGGAGTCTACGAGCAGTACTTC
CDR3 protein: CASSIGASAGVYEQYF
V gene: TRBV19
D gene: TRBD2
J gene: TRBJ2-7
clone size: few

CDR3 DNA: TGTGCCACCAGGGACAGCGGATCTGGAAACACCATATATTTT
CDR3 protein: CATRDSGSGNTIYF
V gene: TRBV24-1
D gene: NA
J gene: TRBJ1-3
clone size: NA

CDR3 DNA: TGTGCCAGCAGCCCGGTCGCAGGGGGCGCGGGGGGTGAGCAGTTCTTC
CDR3 protein: CASSPVAGGAGGEQFF
V gene: TRBV7-2
D gene: NA
J gene: TRBJ2-1
clone size: NA

CDR3 DNA: TGTGCCAGCAGCTATACAGGGTTTATTTTGAGTGGGGAGCAGTTCTTC
CDR3 protein: CASSYTGFILSGEQFF
V gene: TRBV7-2
D gene: NA
J gene: TRBJ2-1
clone size: NA

CDR3 DNA: TGTGCCACCAGCAGACAGGGAGGGACCGGGGAGCTGTTTTTT
CDR3 protein: CATSRQGGTGELFF
V gene: TRBV15
D gene: TRBD2
J gene: TRBJ2-2
clone size: NA

CDR3 DNA: TGTGCCAGCAGTTACTCGAATCAGGGGACCTACGAGCAGTACTTC
CDR3 protein: CASSYSNQGTYEQYF
V gene: TRBV6-5
D gene: NA
J gene: TRBJ2-7
clone size: NA

CDR3 DNA: TGTGCCAGCAGCACAACAGGGGGCGATGGCTACACCTTC
CDR3 protein: CASSTTGGDGYTF
V gene: TRBV6-5
D gene: TRBD1
J gene: TRBJ1-2
clone size: NA

CDR3 DNA: TGTGCCAGCAGTAGGGGGGAGGGCTACGAGCAGTACTTC
CDR3 protein: CASSRGEGYEQYF
V gene: TRBV6-4
D gene: NA
J gene: TRBJ2-7
clone size: NA

CDR3 DNA: TGTGCCAGCAGTTTATACAGGGGCGGAGAGACCCAGTACTTC
CDR3 protein: CASSLYRGGETQYF
V gene: TRBV27
D gene: TRBD1
J gene: TRBJ2-5
clone size: NA

CDR3 DNA: TGTGCCAGCAGTTACTCAGGAACAGGGAGCCAGCCCCAGCATTTT
CDR3 protein: CASSYSGTGSQPQHF
V gene: TRBV6-5
D gene: NA
J gene: TRBJ1-5
clone size: NA

CDR3 DNA: TGCGCCAGCGGGGGACTAGCGGGAGAAATAGGTACGCAGTATTTT
CDR3 protein: CASGGLAGEIGTQYF
V gene: TRBV10-1
D gene: TRBD2
J gene: TRBJ2-3
clone size: once

CDR3 DNA: TGTGCCAGCAGCTTCGGTAGATACGAGCAGTACTTC
CDR3 protein: CASSFGRYEQYF
V gene: TRBV5-4
D gene: NA
J gene: TRBJ2-7
clone size: NA

CDR3 DNA: TGTGCCAGTAGTGGTAGCGTGTACTCCTACAATGAGCAGTTCTTC
CDR3 protein: CASSGSVYSYNEQFF
V gene: TRBV19
D gene: NA
J gene: TRBJ2-1
clone size: once

CDR3 DNA: TGTGCCAGCAGTTTCGGCCGAAATGAAAAACTGTTTTTT
CDR3 protein: CASSFGRNEKLFF
V gene: TRBV12-3/TRBV12-4
D gene: NA
J gene: TRBJ1-4
clone size: NA

CDR3 DNA: TGTGCCAGCAGCTCCGACAACTATGGCTACACCTTC
CDR3 protein: CASSSDNYGYTF
V gene: TRBV5-5
D gene: NA
J gene: TRBJ1-2
clone size: NA

CDR3 DNA: TGCAGCCTCTCTGGAGGGGGTGAAGCTTTCTTT
CDR3 protein: CSLSGGGEAFF
V gene: TRBV29-1
D gene: NA
J gene: TRBJ1-1
clone size: NA

CDR3 DNA: TGCGCCAGCGAACGGGGGGCCTACACCGGGGAGCTGTTTTTT
CDR3 protein: CASERGAYTGELFF
V gene: TRBV10-2
D gene: NA
J gene: TRBJ2-2
clone size: NA

CDR3 DNA: TGTGCCAGCAGTTTACTAGTGGATGAGCAGTTCTTC
CDR3 protein: CASSLLVDEQFF
V gene: TRBV12-3/TRBV12-4
D gene: NA
J gene: TRBJ2-1
clone size: NA